This T cell receptor beta chain was found in a study of T cell repertoires in cytomegalovirus infection. As for the study in general: Evidence of both CMV infection and a matching HLA type came from public TCR beta signatures.

Germline V gives CDR1 MGHDK, CDR2 SYGVNS. There are 12 residues in the CDR3. Losses at the gene ends were 8 bases for V and 5 bases for J; bases not matched to a gene: 2. TCRdb ran MiXCR on the reads and lists one entry per CDR3 protein. The sample shows around 770,000 distinct CDR3 sequences, roughly 29% of them seen only once. This clonotype was counted between two and nine times. Antigen: not known. The V call is TRBV25-1, the J call TRBJ2-7, with TRBD1 matching over 11 bases. The source of this sequence is a human donor in good health (CMV status not recorded). Some clones in this sample may be carry-over from other donors' samples. The material was cultured CD8+ T cells from PBMCs, obtained from culture after CMV antigen stimulation. The CDR3 DNA sequence: TGTGCCAGCGGGGGACAGGGGGACGAGCAGTACTTC. As protein: CASGGQGDEQYF.